The 28 T cell receptor beta chains listed next were all sequenced from one sample in a study of cytomegalovirus exposure and HLA in healthy donors. Primers included in the PCR were 60 Vbeta and 13 Jbeta primers. This table comes from immunoSEQ multiplex PCR, and its TCRdb copy is limited to in-frame clones, with some not included. Of about 89,000 clones in the sample, about 85% were seen once. The sample comprised PBMCs. Receptor source: a man aged 35-49 years in good health and CMV-seropositive.

The chain couples TRBV14 to TRBJ2-7, with 8 bases matching TRBD2. The CDR3 is made up of 15 amino acids. Trimming at V came to 3 bases and at J to 7 bases, leaving 11 bases not matched to a gene. CDR1 and CDR2 from the germline V gene are SGHDN and FVKESK. The CDR3: CASSHFSGVPWEQYF. Written as DNA, the CDR3 is TGTGCCAGCAGCCACTTTAGCGGGGTTCCTTGGGAGCAGTACTTC.

The chain recombines TRBV2 with TRBJ2-1, with TRBD2 matching 13 bases. This CDR3 region has 19 residues. Trimming removed 6 bases from V and 0 bases from J; junction bases left unmatched: 11. Germline CDR1 is SNHLY and CDR2 is FYNNEI. In DNA form, the CDR3 reads TGTGCCAGCAGGGTGACTAGCGGGGGGCAACTGAGCTCCTACAATGAGCAGTTCTTC. Protein product: CASRVTSGGQLSSYNEQFF.

The chain is built from TRBV9 and TRBJ1-2, with D possibly matching TRBD1 (5 bases). The CDR3 loop spans 16 amino acids. Trimming removed 0 bases at V and 2 bases at J, with 14 bases between. Germline V gene data show CDR1 as SGDLS and CDR2 as YYNGEE. Here the CDR3 DNA reads TGTGCCAGCAGCGTAGTCGGAGGGGCTGGGAACTATGGCTACACCTTC. It yields the protein CASSVVGGAGNYGYTF.

This clone has a handful of counts. The chain is built from TRBV19 and TRBJ2-2; 7 bases fit TRBD1. Germline CDR1 and CDR2: LNHDA and SQIVND (reference sequence). V was pared by 7 bases and J by 3 bases, with 8 bases of the junction left unmatched. The CDR3 runs to 15 residues. CDR3 sequence: CASNPGTAYTGELFF. Written as DNA, the CDR3 is TGTGCCAGTAATCCCGGGACAGCCTACACCGGGGAGCTGTTTTTT.

The rearrangement joins TRBV12-2 to TRBJ2-1; TRBD1, the table's D call, was not compared with the DNA. TRBV12-2 is given as a pseudogene. The CDR3 spans 15 residues. CDR3 nucleotide sequence: TGTGCAAGTCGCTTAGGGGACAGGGATTACAATGAGCAGTTCTTC. Translated: CASRLGDRDYNEQFF.

The V gene is TRBV5-6, the J gene TRBJ2-4, with 9 positions matching TRBD1. This CDR3 comprises 14 residues. The V segment lost 1 base and the J segment 6 bases; nucleotides outside the gene matches: 2. Per the germline V gene, CDR1 is SGHDT and CDR2 is YYEEEE. CDR3 nucleotide sequence: TGTGCCAGCAGCTTGAGACAGGGGGGAAACATTCAGTACTTC. Its protein product is CASSLRQGGNIQYF.

This clone was recorded a few times. V and J are TRBV15 and TRBJ2-7; 9 bases align to TRBD2. Trimming took 1 base from V and 6 from J; bases not matched to a gene: 7. The CDR3 loop spans 15 amino acids. Germline CDR1 reads LNHNV; CDR2 reads YYDKDF (reference sequence). The CDR3 spells CATSRVVAGVREQYF. The CDR3 DNA reads as TGTGCCACCAGCAGAGTGGTAGCGGGAGTCCGCGAGCAGTACTTC.

The V call is TRBV11-1, the J call TRBJ1-2, with a weak D call TRBD1 (6 bases). Trimming shortened V by 5 bases and J by 4 bases, and 14 bases separated the two germline ends. The CDR3 has 14 amino acids. The germline CDR1 and CDR2 sequences are SGHAT and FQDESV (reference sequence). The CDR3, as DNA: TGTGCCAGCAGCCCCCCGGACAGAACCTATGGCTACACCTTC. Its translation is CASSPPDRTYGYTF.

This chain joins TRBV7-3 and TRBJ2-7; 10 bases match TRBD1. CDR1 is SGHTA and CDR2 is FQGTGA in the germline V gene. CDR3 length equals 16 residues. J lost 3 bases, V lost 1 base, and 6 bases had no gene match. This CDR3 is CASSLRAGTGVYEQYF. The CDR3 coding sequence is TGTGCCAGCAGCTTAAGGGCCGGGACAGGGGTCTACGAGCAGTACTTC.

J is TRBJ1-5 and V is TRBV28; 7 bases are shared with TRBD1. This CDR3 spans 15 amino acids. CDR1 is MDHEN, CDR2 SYDVKM, per germline. V gave up 6 bases and J gave up 4 bases; unmatched junction bases: 9. CDR3 DNA: TGTGCCAGCAGAAGACAGGGCCAGAGTAATCAGCCCCAGCATTTT. This codes for CASRRQGQSNQPQHF.

This clone appeared a few times. V gene TRBV25-1 combines with J gene TRBJ2-2; tentatively, D is TRBD2 (5 bases). The CDR3 loop spans 15 amino acids. V was clipped by 7 bases and J by 6 bases, with 18 bases between them. Germline V CDR1 and CDR2: MGHDK, SYGVNS. The DNA of the CDR3 is TGTGCCAGCATATCCCTTCCTAGCTCCGCCGGGGAGCTGTTTTTT. It codes for CASISLPSSAGELFF.

A single count supports this clone. The chain recombines TRBV30 with TRBJ1-4, with D maybe TRBD1 (6 bases). The CDR3 contains 16 residues. Germline assignment: CDR1 GTSNPN and CDR2 SVGIG (reference sequence). Deletions cut 3 bases from V and 7 bases from J, with 21 bases between. The CDR3 sequence: CAWSPTFGGPSEKLFF. The CDR3, as DNA: TGTGCCTGGAGCCCCACTTTCGGGGGGCCTAGTGAAAAACTGTTTTTT.

The genes are TRBV30 and TRBJ2-7; 7 bases line up with TRBD2. V lost 3 bases, J lost 0 bases, and 8 bases stayed unmatched. The CDR3 length is 15 residues. CDR1 is GTSNPN and CDR2 is SVGIG in the germline V gene (reference sequence). The CDR3 nucleotides are TGTGCCTGGAGCATTGGAGCTAGCGGCTCCTACGAGCAGTACTTC. The encoded protein is CAWSIGASGSYEQYF. The full variable domain, with the rest looked up from reference TRBV30 and TRBJ2-7, is SQTIHQWPATLVQPVGSPLSLECTVEGTSNPNLYWYRQAAGRGLQLLFYSVGIGQISSEVPQNLSASRPQDRQFILSSKKLLLSDSGFYLCAWSIGASGSYEQYFGPGTRLTVT.

This chain connects TRBV28 to TRBJ2-1; 11 bases fit TRBD2. The germline CDR1 and CDR2 sequences are MDHEN and SYDVKM. CDR3 size: 15 residues. With 3 bases clipped from V and 7 bases from J, the junction kept 5 bases outside the gene matches. The CDR3, as DNA: TGTGCCAGCAGTTTTGGTACTAGCGGGAGAAATGAGCAGTTCTTC. Amino acid sequence: CASSFGTSGRNEQFF.

This clone occurred a few times. The chain has TRBV7-9 and TRBJ2-7, with TRBD2 matching over 14 bases. CDR3 length equals 16 residues. The junction had 4 bases not matched to a gene; V was cut back by 1 base and J by 5 bases. The germline CDR1 and CDR2 sequences are SEHNR and FQNEAQ (reference sequence). In DNA, the CDR3 is TGTGCCAGCAGCTTAGATGGGACTAGCGGGAGCGACGAGCAGTACTTC. Protein sequence: CASSLDGTSGSDEQYF.

The rearrangement joins TRBV5-1 to TRBJ1-2, with D possibly matching TRBD1 (5 bases). The germline V gene encodes CDR1 SGHRS and CDR2 YFSETQ. CDR3 length: 14 residues. The ends were cut back, 2 bases at V and 4 bases at J, with 12 bases in the middle. The CDR3 bases are TGCGCCAGCAGCTTACAGGCCTTTCGCTATGGCTACACCTTC. As protein: CASSLQAFRYGYTF.

This clone was observed once. V usage is TRBV6-5 and J usage is TRBJ1-3; D unclear. The CDR3 spans 14 residues. V lost 0 bases, J lost 0 bases, and 3 bases lay in between. CDR1 and CDR2 (germline): MNHEY, SVGAGI. The CDR3 coding sequence is TGTGCCAGCAGTTACTCACACTCTGGAAACACCATATATTTT. It yields the protein CASSYSHSGNTIYF.

This sequence joins TRBV5-4 and TRBJ2-7; 9 bases are a match to TRBD2. This CDR3 region has 16 residues. The V gene end was trimmed by 4 bases and the J gene end by 3 bases; junction bases not matched to a gene: 11. Germline loops: CDR1 SGHNT, CDR2 YYREEE (reference sequence). CDR3 sequence: CASSTGGAGGVYEQYF. In DNA, the CDR3 is TGTGCCAGCAGCACCGGCGGGGCGGGAGGGGTCTACGAGCAGTACTTC.

The chain joins TRBV6-5 to TRBJ2-7; no firm D call. This CDR3 spans 15 amino acids. Germline CDR1 and CDR2: MNHEY and SVGAGI. V shed 0 bases and J shed 4 bases, with 13 bases lying between them. For the CDR3, the DNA is TGTGCCAGCAGTTACTCGACCGCTTCGGGTTACGAGCAGTACTTC. Residues: CASSYSTASGYEQYF.

This clone was detected only a few times. The V and J genes are TRBV2 and TRBJ2-5; D gene ambiguous. V was clipped by 6 bases and J by 5 bases, with 19 bases between them. The CDR3 covers 15 residues. CDR1 and CDR2 from the germline V gene are SNHLY and FYNNEI. The CDR3 here is CASSQGGRKTETQYF. The DNA for the CDR3 is TGTGCCAGCAGCCAAGGCGGTAGGAAGACGGAGACCCAGTACTTC. Filled out from reference TRBV2 and TRBJ2-5, the complete variable domain reads EPEVTQTPSHQVTQMGQEVILRCVPISNHLYFYWYRQILGQKVEFLVSFYNNEISEKSEIFDDQFSVERPDGSNFTLKIRSTKLEDSAMYFCASSQGGRKTETQYFGPGTRLLVL.

The chain carries TRBV6-1 and TRBJ1-2; no firm D call. V gave up 5 bases and J gave up 2 bases, with 9 bases separating them. The CDR3 length is 13 residues. From germline, CDR1 is MNHNS and CDR2 SASEGT. The DNA of the CDR3 is TGTGCCAGCAGTCTTGAGCGAAACTATGGCTACACCTTC. This codes for CASSLERNYGYTF.

The chain uses TRBV2 and TRBJ2-1, with 7 bases aligning to TRBD2. Trimming cost V 8 bases and J 1 base; bases outside gene matches: 5. The germline V gene encodes CDR1 SNHLY and CDR2 FYNNEI. The CDR3 has 14 amino acids. The CDR3 loop reads CASGGSWSYNEQFF. The CDR3 region has the DNA TGTGCCAGCGGCGGGAGTTGGTCCTACAATGAGCAGTTCTTC.

The J gene is TRBJ1-6, the V gene TRBV19; D is undetermined. Trimming took 7 bases from V and 7 from J, leaving 14 bases between them. From germline, CDR1 is LNHDA and CDR2 SQIVND (reference sequence). The CDR3 totals 14 residues. CDR3 nucleotide sequence: TGTGCCAGTACCGGAGGGCAGATCAATTCACCCCTCCACTTT. Its protein product is CASTGGQINSPLHF.

This clone was seen more than once but under ten times. The chain's CDR3 is CASSLDPGRTGELFF. CDR3 DNA: TGCGCCAGCAGCTTGGATCCAGGGAGGACCGGGGAGCTGTTTTTT. The rearrangement joins TRBV5-1 to TRBJ2-2, with a tentative D call TRBD2 (6 bases). V dropped 0 bases and J dropped 5 bases, with 11 bases sitting between them. CDR3 length: 15 residues. From germline, CDR1 is SGHRS and CDR2 YFSETQ.

This chain links TRBV7-9 with TRBJ2-5; a weak D match, TRBD2 (6 bases). The end of the DNA is better explained by TRBJ2-7, so the J call may be wrong. Germline V gives CDR1 SEHNR, CDR2 FQNEAQ (reference sequence). The CDR3 extends over 15 amino acids. CDR3 in amino acids: CASSSSGQALGEQYF. CDR3 DNA sequence: TGTGCCAGCAGCTCCAGCGGGCAGGCCCTAGGCGAGCAGTACTTC.

The chain links TRBV5-6 to TRBJ1-4; D ambiguous. Germline-derived CDR1 and CDR2 are SGHDT and YYEEEE. The CDR3 length is 15 residues. The V gene lost 2 bases and the J gene lost 1 base, with 9 bases spanning the gap. The CDR3 protein is CASSFNGVTNEKLFF. Here the CDR3 DNA reads TGTGCCAGCAGCTTCAACGGGGTAACTAATGAAAAACTGTTTTTT.

The chain joins TRBV5-1 to TRBJ2-7; TRBD2 aligns across 16 bases. The germline gives CDR1 SGHRS, CDR2 YFSETQ. With V trimmed by 2 bases and J by 3 bases, 5 bases remained unmatched. The CDR3 contains 17 residues. The chain's CDR3 is CASSFDGTSGRVYEQYF. CDR3 nucleotide sequence: TGCGCCAGCAGCTTTGACGGGACTAGCGGGAGGGTCTACGAGCAGTACTTC.

V and J are TRBV18 and TRBJ1-2; tentatively, D is TRBD1 (5 bases). Germline CDR1 reads KGHSH; CDR2 reads LQKENI. This CDR3 has 14 amino acids. V was trimmed by 4 bases and J by 0 bases, leaving 9 bases between them. The CDR3 loop is CASSRETANYGYTF. The CDR3 DNA is TGTGCCAGCTCACGCGAGACAGCTAACTATGGCTACACCTTC.